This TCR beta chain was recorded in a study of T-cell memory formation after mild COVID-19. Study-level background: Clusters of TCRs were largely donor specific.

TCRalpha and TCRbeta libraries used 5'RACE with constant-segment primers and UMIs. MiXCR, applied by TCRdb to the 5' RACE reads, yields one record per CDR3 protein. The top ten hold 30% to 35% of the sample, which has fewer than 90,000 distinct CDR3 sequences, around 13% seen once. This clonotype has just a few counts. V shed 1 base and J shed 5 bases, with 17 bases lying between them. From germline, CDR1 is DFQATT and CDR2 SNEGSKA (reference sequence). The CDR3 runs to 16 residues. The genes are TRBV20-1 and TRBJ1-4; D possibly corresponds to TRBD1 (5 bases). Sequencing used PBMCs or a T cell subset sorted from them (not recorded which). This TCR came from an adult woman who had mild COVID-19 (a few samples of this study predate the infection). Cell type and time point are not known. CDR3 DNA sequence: TGCAGTGCTAGAGTCGTTCCTTTGTGGGGCAATGAAAAACTGTTTTTT. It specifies CSARVVPLWGNEKLFF.